This T cell receptor beta chain was sequenced for a study of T cells in Graves' hyperthyroidism and ophthalmopathy. Amplified TCR beta CDR3 regions derived from RNA transcripts. A set of HTBI primers served as the primers for a first-round RT-PCR of the TCR CDR3. TCRdb processed the multiplex PCR reads anew with MiXCR; each CDR3 protein has one entry. The repertoire has hundreds of thousands of distinct CDR3 sequences, around 15% of them found once; the top ten carry 15% to 20%. Diagnosing involved the use of clinical symptoms, serum thyroxine and TRAb, thyroid ultrasound and orbital computed tomography. Germline V gives CDR1 SNHLY, CDR2 FYNNEI. V lost 4 bases to trimming and J lost 5 bases, with 14 bases between them. This CDR3 spans 15 amino acids.

This receptor was obtained from a woman between 55 and 75 years old with Graves' ophthalmopathy. The rearrangement links TRBV2 to TRBJ2-2; maybe TRBD1 (6 bases). Sample: blood. CDR3 nucleotide sequence: TGTGCCAGCAGTGTGGAACAGGGAGTTACCGGGGAGCTGTTTTTT. This encodes CASSVEQGVTGELFF.